A single sample gave rise to the 30 T cell receptor beta chains below, sequenced in a study of Tregs in tolerant kidney transplant recipients. Sequenced by immunoSEQ multiplex PCR; TCRdb stores in-frame clones only, minus some. The sample lists about 240,000 clones, around 81% occurring once. The sample comprised CD4+ T cells from blood. Every receptor here comes from a human donor in good health.

This rearrangement joins TRBV30 to TRBJ1-1; a weak D match, TRBD1 (5 bases). The V gene lost 2 bases and the J gene lost 4 bases, with 11 bases spanning the gap. The CDR3 loop spans 13 amino acids. Germline V gene sequence: CDR1 GTSNPN, CDR2 SVGIG (reference sequence). CDR3 protein: CAWSYDRLTEAFF. In DNA form, the CDR3 reads TGTGCCTGGAGTTACGACAGACTCACTGAAGCTTTCTTT.

The V call is TRBV29-1, the J call TRBJ1-1; the D gene is possibly TRBD1 (5 bases). CDR3 length: 12 amino acids. CDR1 SQVTM and CDR2 ANQGSEA come from the germline V gene. V was shortened by 5 bases and J by 5 bases, with 12 bases between the two germline ends. The CDR3 region is CSVRAGRTEAFF. The CDR3 nucleotides are TGCAGCGTTCGGGCAGGGCGGACTGAAGCTTTCTTT.

The chain uses TRBV2 and TRBJ2-7; maybe TRBD1 (6 bases). CDR3 length: 14 amino acids. Germline values: CDR1 SNHLY, CDR2 FYNNEI. V lost 7 bases and J 1 base, leaving 14 bases between the germline ends. The CDR3 sequence: CASTGTTVSYEQYF. CDR3 DNA sequence: TGTGCCAGCACCGGGACAACCGTATCCTACGAGCAGTACTTC. The entire variable domain, with the rest obtained from reference TRBV2 and TRBJ2-7, is as follows: EPEVTQTPSHQVTQMGQEVILRCVPISNHLYFYWYRQILGQKVEFLVSFYNNEISEKSEIFDDQFSVERPDGSNFTLKIRSTKLEDSAMYFCASTGTTVSYEQYFGPGTRLTVT.

This chain links TRBV19 with TRBJ2-7, with D perhaps TRBD1 or TRBD2 (6 bases each). Germline assignment: CDR1 LNHDA and CDR2 SQIVND (reference sequence). This CDR3 has 13 amino acids. CDR3 DNA sequence: TGTGCAACAGGGCGGGGAAGGGCCTACGAGCAGTACTTC. Residues: CATGRGRAYEQYF.

This chain connects TRBV5-4 to TRBJ1-6; D unclear. Germline V CDR1 and CDR2: SGHNT, YYREEE (reference sequence). This CDR3 is 12 amino acids long. The V and J ends lost 3 bases and 11 bases respectively, with 9 bases between them. CDR3 DNA: TGTGCCAGCAGCTCCCCCGGGACACCCCTCCACTTT. The encoded protein is CASSSPGTPLHF.

In this sample, this clone turned up a few times. This chain uses TRBV7-3 with TRBJ2-5; 7 bases align to TRBD2. The J call could be wrong; TRBJ2-7 is a better fit for the DNA end. This CDR3 region has 14 residues. Germline CDR1 is SGHTA and CDR2 is FQGTGA. CDR3 nucleotide sequence: TGTGCCAGCAGCCTAGCGGCGAGTGGCTACGAGCAGTACTTC. Amino acid sequence: CASSLAASGYEQYF.

J is TRBJ2-3 and V is TRBV6-5; D not certain. Germline V lookup: CDR1 MNHEY, CDR2 SVGAGI. This CDR3 contains 13 residues. V was pared by 0 bases and J by 4 bases, with 5 bases between. The CDR3 DNA reads as TGTGCCAGCAGTTACTCAAGGGCAGATACGCAGTATTTT. Its translation is CASSYSRADTQYF.

The chain carries TRBV4-2 and TRBJ2-7; TRBD2 is a possible D gene (6 bases). The CDR3 contains 15 residues. Deletions cut 1 base from V and 3 bases from J, with 13 bases between. Germline V gene data show CDR1 as LGHNA and CDR2 as YNFKEQ. CDR3 DNA: TGTGCCAGCAGCCAAGGGATTAGCGGAGGCTACGAGCAGTACTTC. It encodes CASSQGISGGYEQYF.

This chain uses TRBV6-6 with TRBJ1-2, with D perhaps TRBD1 (5 bases). Trimming pared 5 bases from V and 6 bases from J, leaving 19 bases between. CDR1 MNHNY and CDR2 SVGAGI come from the germline V gene (reference sequence). This CDR3 has 15 residues. Here the CDR3 reads CASSPQGRAKNGYTF. CDR3 DNA sequence: TGTGCCAGCAGTCCCCAGGGCAGGGCGAAGAATGGCTACACCTTC.

The chain combines TRBV4-1 with TRBJ2-2; TRBD1 aligns across 11 bases. The junction had 1 base not matched to a gene; V was cut back by 4 bases and J by 0 bases. Germline CDR1 MGHRA, CDR2 YSYEKL. This CDR3 region has 16 residues. The CDR3 region has the DNA TGCGCCAGCAGCCGGGGACAGGGGGCGAACACCGGGGAGCTGTTTTTT. Protein product: CASSRGQGANTGELFF.

The chain recombines TRBV27 with TRBJ1-4; D is undetermined. The CDR3 is 17 amino acids. Germline loops: CDR1 MNHEY, CDR2 SMNVEV (reference sequence). V gave up 3 bases and J gave up 1 base, with 15 bases separating them. CDR3 in amino acids: CASSFTGGMVTNEKLFF. CDR3 DNA sequence: TGTGCCAGCAGTTTCACGGGTGGTATGGTAACTAATGAAAAACTGTTTTTT.

This clone was seen just once. The rearrangement joins TRBV7-2 to TRBJ2-6; no clear D gene. This CDR3 has 16 amino acids. V was cut by 1 base and J by 0 bases, with 7 bases left in between. Germline lookup yields CDR1 SGHTA and CDR2 FQGNSA. CDR3 bases: TGTGCCAGCAGCTTAGGACATACCTCTGGGGCCAACGTCCTGACTTTC. This codes for CASSLGHTSGANVLTF.

V usage is TRBV6-5 and J usage is TRBJ2-1, with D possibly being TRBD2 (6 bases). The CDR3 covers 15 residues. Germline CDR1 and CDR2: MNHEY and SVGAGI. The V end lost 4 bases, the J end lost 10 bases, and 20 bases lay between the germline ends. DNA of the CDR3: TGTGCCAGCAGTTTTGAATTCGGAGGGGATCGGGAGCAGTTCTTC. The encoded protein is CASSFEFGGDREQFF.

V and J are TRBV6-5 and TRBJ2-3; D may be TRBD1 (5 bases). The CDR3 consists of 14 residues. The V gene's germline CDR1 is MNHEY and CDR2 SVGAGI. V was clipped by 6 bases and J by 2 bases, with 12 bases between them. This CDR3 is CASRPQGFTDTQYF. The CDR3 nucleotides are TGTGCCAGCAGGCCCCAGGGATTCACAGATACGCAGTATTTT.

The chain links TRBV18 to TRBJ2-7; D may be TRBD2 (6 bases). Germline assignment: CDR1 KGHSH and CDR2 LQKENI. The CDR3 runs to 14 residues. Trimming removed 2 bases from V and 0 bases from J, with 8 bases in between. CDR3 sequence reads: CASSPLAASYEQYF. CDR3 bases: TGTGCCAGCTCACCATTAGCGGCCTCCTACGAGCAGTACTTC.

V usage is TRBV7-3 and J usage is TRBJ2-2; no reliable D call. CDR1 is SGHTA and CDR2 is FQGTGA in the germline V gene. Trimming cost V 1 base and J 0 bases, with 9 bases left between them. This CDR3 spans 16 amino acids. Here the CDR3 reads CASSLNSPPNTGELFF. CDR3 bases: TGTGCCAGCAGCTTAAACTCCCCCCCGAACACCGGGGAGCTGTTTTTT.

The rearrangement uses TRBV7-3 and TRBJ1-1; D is unresolved. The ends were cut back, 10 bases at V and 0 bases at J, with 15 bases in the middle. The CDR3 spans 14 residues. CDR1 is SGHTA, CDR2 FQGTGA, per germline. The CDR3 loop reads CATSPGSMNTEAFF. In DNA, the CDR3 is TGTGCCACCTCCCCCGGCAGCATGAACACTGAAGCTTTCTTT.

The chain employs TRBV7-8 and TRBJ1-1; D gene uncertain. Germline CDR1 and CDR2: SGHVS and FQNEAQ. Trimming shortened V by 5 bases and J by 2 bases, and 21 bases separated the two germline ends. This CDR3 is 17 amino acids long. The chain's CDR3 is CASSPDRWAGPNTEAFF. The DNA for the CDR3 is TGTGCCAGCAGCCCTGATCGGTGGGCCGGCCCTAACACTGAAGCTTTCTTT.

V usage is TRBV18 and J usage is TRBJ1-2; D not certain. Germline lookup yields CDR1 KGHSH and CDR2 LQKENI. With 2 bases removed from V and 2 bases from J, the gap between germline ends came to 3 bases. This CDR3 contains 12 residues. The CDR3 is CASSPGNYGYTF. The CDR3 DNA is TGTGCCAGCTCACCAGGGAACTATGGCTACACCTTC.

The V gene is TRBV9, the J gene TRBJ2-3, with 10 nucleotides matching TRBD2. The CDR3 contains 19 residues. Trimming cost V 2 bases and J 1 base; bases outside gene matches: 13. Germline V CDR1 and CDR2: SGDLS, YYNGEE. CDR3 nucleotide sequence: TGTGCCAGCAGCGTTACTCCGGGACTAGCGAAAGGTCGCACAGATACGCAGTATTTT. Protein product: CASSVTPGLAKGRTDTQYF.

The V call is TRBV2, the J call TRBJ1-2; D remains ambiguous. CDR3 length: 14 residues. V was pared by 6 bases and J by 2 bases, with 13 bases between. In germline, CDR1 is SNHLY, CDR2 FYNNEI. The DNA of the CDR3 is TGTGCCAGCAGCGCGGTAGGGTCAAACTATGGCTACACCTTC. Translating gives CASSAVGSNYGYTF.

The chain recombines TRBV6-5 with TRBJ2-5; D not certain. V shed 8 bases and J shed 2 bases, with 6 bases lying between them. Germline-derived CDR1 and CDR2 are MNHEY and SVGAGI. The CDR3 sequence is 11 residues long. The CDR3 region is CASRGQETQYF. The CDR3 DNA reads TGTGCCAGCCGCGGACAAGAGACCCAGTACTTC.

The chain combines TRBV29-1 with TRBJ1-3, with D hard to call. CDR3 length equals 14 residues. V was pared by 4 bases and J by 0 bases, with 10 bases between. Germline CDR1 is SQVTM and CDR2 is ANQGSEA. CDR3 in amino acids: CSVATDSSGNTIYF. DNA for the CDR3: TGCAGCGTTGCGACCGATAGCTCTGGAAACACCATATATTTT.

Only one count was recorded for this clone. This rearrangement joins TRBV6-5 to TRBJ2-7, with D perhaps TRBD1 (7 bases). The length of the CDR3 is 15 residues. Germline loops: CDR1 MNHEY, CDR2 SVGAGI. Trimming took 3 bases from V and 4 from J, leaving 16 bases between them. CDR3 sequence: CASSYGGTAKYEQYF. The CDR3 bases are TGTGCCAGCAGTTATGGCGGGACAGCGAAATACGAGCAGTACTTC.

This rearrangement joins TRBV19 to TRBJ1-3; no firm D call. The CDR3 runs 13 residues. V was clipped by 7 bases and J by 4 bases, with 11 bases between them. The germline V gene has CDR1 LNHDA and CDR2 SQIVND (reference sequence). CDR3 sequence reads: CASKQGPGNTIYF. The CDR3 DNA sequence: TGTGCCAGTAAGCAAGGGCCCGGAAACACCATATATTTT.

The V and J genes are TRBV9 and TRBJ1-4; 8 bases are shared with TRBD1. CDR3 size: 14 residues. Germline CDR1 and CDR2: SGDLS and YYNGEE. With 4 bases clipped from V and 10 bases from J, the junction kept 9 bases outside the gene matches. The CDR3 DNA reads TGTGCCAGCAGCCTGACAGGGGACGTCGTAAAACTGTTTTTT. This encodes CASSLTGDVVKLFF.

CDR3 nucleotides: TGTGCCAGCAGTTCGGTCACCCTCCACTTT. It yields the protein CASSSVTLHF. The chain carries TRBV6-9 and TRBJ1-6; D unclear. CDR1 and CDR2 (germline): MNHGY, SVAAGI. V was trimmed by 4 bases and J by 14 bases, leaving 6 bases between them. CDR3 length equals 10 residues.

The chain uses TRBV11-1 and TRBJ2-6; perhaps TRBD1 as D (6 bases). CDR1 is SGHAT and CDR2 is FQDESV in the germline V gene (reference sequence). Trimming stripped 5 bases from V and 0 bases from J, with 14 bases between. CDR3 size: 17 residues. CDR3 nucleotides: TGTGCCAGCAGCCTAGACCGCAGGGGCTCTGGGGCCAACGTCCTGACTTTC. This encodes CASSLDRRGSGANVLTF.

The chain combines TRBV7-9 with TRBJ2-6; TRBD1 matches 7 bases. The V gene end was trimmed by 8 bases and the J gene end by 0 bases; junction bases not matched to a gene: 7. Germline CDR1 SEHNR, CDR2 FQNEAQ (reference sequence). There are 16 residues in the CDR3. The CDR3 coding sequence is TGTGCCAGCCCCGGGACAGCTAACTCTGGGGCCAACGTCCTGACTTTC. Protein product: CASPGTANSGANVLTF.

The rearrangement joins TRBV28 to TRBJ2-7; a possible D gene is TRBD1 (6 bases). The germline CDR1 and CDR2 sequences are MDHEN and SYDVKM. Trimming stripped 2 bases from V and 3 bases from J, with 11 bases between. CDR3 length equals 14 residues. CDR3 residues: CASSLMTGFYEQYF. The DNA of the CDR3 is TGTGCCAGCAGTTTAATGACAGGTTTCTACGAGCAGTACTTC.